A selection of T cell receptor beta chains follows, all from one sample in a study of CD8+ T cells in alopecia areata. Produced via immunoSEQ multiplex PCR; TCRdb's table is partial and in-frame only. Of 150,000 to 200,000 clones listed, 58% are singletons. The specimen comprised CD8+ T cells sorted from blood, sampled at week 24, from a patient treated with tofacitinib. These TCRs come from a human donor with alopecia areata. Both conserved end residues are part of each CDR3. The D gene is left open where the match is weak. Some rows have no size entry. The others give once, few or many, or a class for an expanded clone.

v_gene: TRBV5-4; j_gene: TRBJ2-2; abundance: NA; d_gene: NA; CDR3nt: TGTGCCAGCAGCTTGTGGGGGGAAACGAACACCGGGGAGCTGTTTTTT; CDR3aa: CASSLWGETNTGELFF
v_gene: TRBV4-1; j_gene: TRBJ1-2; abundance: NA; d_gene: NA; CDR3nt: TGCGCCAGCAGCACCCCGGGACACAACTATGGCTACACCTTC; CDR3aa: CASSTPGHNYGYTF
v_gene: TRBV15; j_gene: TRBJ2-7; abundance: NA; d_gene: NA; CDR3nt: TGTGCCACCAGCGCCTACGAGGAGTACGAGCAGTACTTC; CDR3aa: CATSAYEEYEQYF
v_gene: TRBV7-9; j_gene: TRBJ1-2; abundance: NA; d_gene: NA; CDR3nt: TGTGCCAGCACCCCAATCCGAGGGGGATCCTATGGCTACACCTTC; CDR3aa: CASTPIRGGSYGYTF
v_gene: TRBV7-3; j_gene: TRBJ2-3; abundance: many; d_gene: TRBD2; CDR3nt: TGTGCCAGCAGCCAGACTAGCGGGGATGGAGATACGCAGTATTTT; CDR3aa: CASSQTSGDGDTQYF
v_gene: TRBV30; j_gene: TRBJ2-2; abundance: NA; d_gene: NA; CDR3nt: TGTGCCTGGACCCAGGCCGGAAAATGGGGCAAGAACACCGGGGAGCTGTTTTTT; CDR3aa: CAWTQAGKWGKNTGELFF
v_gene: TRBV18; j_gene: TRBJ1-1; abundance: NA; d_gene: NA; CDR3nt: TGTGCCAGCTCACCACCGGGTATCACTGAAGCTTTCTTT; CDR3aa: CASSPPGITEAFF
v_gene: TRBV6-5; j_gene: TRBJ2-3; abundance: NA; d_gene: TRBD2; CDR3nt: TGTGCCTCTAGCGGGGGCACAGATACGCAGTATTTT; CDR3aa: CASSGGTDTQYF
v_gene: TRBV30; j_gene: TRBJ2-3; abundance: NA; d_gene: NA; CDR3nt: TGTGCCTGGACTGTGGGCAGCTCAGCTAGCACAGATACGCAGTATTTT; CDR3aa: CAWTVGSSASTDTQYF
v_gene: TRBV29-1; j_gene: TRBJ2-3; abundance: NA; d_gene: TRBD1; CDR3nt: TGCAGCGTTGATGGGACAGACACAGATACGCAGTATTTT; CDR3aa: CSVDGTDTDTQYF
v_gene: TRBV11-2; j_gene: TRBJ2-1; abundance: NA; d_gene: TRBD2; CDR3nt: TGTGCCAGCTGGACTAGCGGGGGGGTAGCCTACAATGAGCAGTTCTTC; CDR3aa: CASWTSGGVAYNEQFF
v_gene: TRBV30; j_gene: TRBJ1-1; abundance: few; d_gene: NA; CDR3nt: TGTGCCTGGAGCGAGACCCTCCCCAACACTGAAGCTTTCTTT; CDR3aa: CAWSETLPNTEAFF
v_gene: TRBV4-1; j_gene: TRBJ2-7; abundance: once; d_gene: NA; CDR3nt: TGCGCCAGCAGCCGAGGCAGCCAGGGAGCCTACGAGCAGTACTTC; CDR3aa: CASSRGSQGAYEQYF
v_gene: TRBV7-9; j_gene: TRBJ2-1; abundance: NA; d_gene: NA; CDR3nt: TGTGCCAGCAGCTCCGGCGCCCGAGGGAGTGAGCAGTTCTTC; CDR3aa: CASSSGARGSEQFF
v_gene: TRBV27; j_gene: TRBJ1-1; abundance: NA; d_gene: NA; CDR3nt: TGTGCCAGCAGAGGGTACCGGGGTGTCACTGAAGCTTTCTTT; CDR3aa: CASRGYRGVTEAFF
v_gene: TRBV30; j_gene: TRBJ1-2; abundance: NA; d_gene: TRBD1; CDR3nt: TGTGCCTGGTCACAGGGGGGTGGTGGCTACACCTTC; CDR3aa: CAWSQGGGGYTF